The rows below give T cell receptor beta chains drawn from one sample of a study of T cells in localized non-small cell lung cancer. The method was immunoSEQ multiplex PCR; TCRdb's version includes in-frame clones alone and lacks a portion of them. The sample has some 50,000 clones, 80% to 85% seen once. Sequencing was performed on peripheral blood mononuclear cells, taken before any cancer treatment. The origin of the receptors is a man aged 40-75 years with stage III lung adenocarcinoma. Each CDR3 is given with its conserved first and last residue. D genes are given only for firm matches. Size is stated for part of the rows, as once, few or many counts, or as a class when the clone is expanded.

cdr3_length	j_call	v_call	d_call	clone_size	cdr3_aa	cdr3_nt
14	TRBJ1-3	TRBV5-1	.	once	CASSLAGGGNTIYF	TGCGCCAGCAGCTTGGCGGGGGGTGGAAACACCATATATTTT
12	TRBJ1-1	TRBV29-1	.	.	CSGGSRTRGAFF	TGCAGCGGAGGATCCCGTACCCGCGGAGCTTTCTTT
14	TRBJ2-1	TRBV2	TRBD2	few	CASGGTSGSHEQFF	TGTGCCAGCGGTGGGACTAGCGGGAGCCATGAGCAGTTCTTC
14	TRBJ1-2	TRBV6-5	.	.	CASRSTERFYGYTF	TGTGCCAGCAGATCGACAGAGAGGTTCTATGGCTACACCTTC
14	TRBJ2-2	TRBV5-1	TRBD1	.	CASRTGGDTGELFF	TGCGCCAGCAGGACAGGGGGCGACACCGGGGAGCTGTTTTTT
10	TRBJ1-1	TRBV2	.	.	CARKDTEAFF	TGTGCCAGGAAGGACACTGAAGCTTTCTTT
15	TRBJ1-3	TRBV19	.	.	CASSIAGGSGNTIYF	TGTGCCAGTAGTATTGCGGGGGGCTCTGGAAACACCATATATTTT
14	TRBJ1-2	TRBV19	.	once	CASSIGTTPYGYTF	TGTGCCAGTAGTATCGGGACAACTCCCTATGGCTACACCTTC
15	TRBJ2-7	TRBV4-3	.	few	CASSRRWEVTYEQYF	TGCGCCAGCAGCCGTCGGTGGGAGGTCACCTACGAGCAGTACTTC
16	TRBJ2-3	TRBV19	.	.	CASSIVGRRGADTQYF	TGTGCCAGTAGTATTGTCGGGAGACGGGGCGCAGATACGCAGTATTTT
15	TRBJ2-1	TRBV6-5	TRBD1	.	CASRYRDSDPNEQFF	TGTGCCAGCAGATACCGGGACAGTGACCCCAATGAGCAGTTCTTC
12	TRBJ1-2	TRBV19	.	.	CAANGGADGYTF	TGTGCCGCCAATGGGGGGGCGGATGGCTACACCTTC
13	TRBJ2-3	TRBV19	.	.	CASREGGGDTQYF	TGTGCCAGTAGAGAGGGAGGTGGAGATACGCAGTATTTT
12	TRBJ2-7	TRBV5-6	.	.	CASSAGPYEQYF	TGTGCCAGCAGCGCCGGTCCCTACGAGCAGTACTTC
14	TRBJ2-5	TRBV11-2	TRBD1	.	CASSSTGVVETQYF	TGTGCCAGCAGCTCGACAGGGGTGGTAGAGACCCAGTACTTC
11	TRBJ1-1	TRBV5-4	.	.	CASQDDTEAFF	TGTGCCAGCCAGGACGATACTGAAGCTTTCTTT
13	TRBJ1-1	TRBV29-1	TRBD1	few	CSAQRQDRFEAFF	TGCAGCGCCCAGAGGCAGGACAGGTTTGAAGCTTTCTTT
11	TRBJ2-5	TRBV27	.	.	CASSTAGTQYF	TGTGCCAGCAGTACCGCCGGGACCCAGTACTTC
14	TRBJ1-1	TRBV18	.	.	CASSPRWADTEAFF	TGTGCCAGCTCACCCCGGTGGGCGGACACTGAAGCTTTCTTT
12	TRBJ2-7	TRBV5-6	.	.	CASSLSRGKQYF	TGTGCCAGCAGCTTGAGCCGAGGCAAGCAGTACTTC
13	TRBJ1-2	TRBV5-5	.	.	CASSSEANYGYTF	TGTGCCAGCAGCTCAGAAGCTAACTATGGCTACACCTTC
14	TRBJ2-7	TRBV6-6	.	.	CASRSVGTSYEQYF	TGTGCCAGCAGAAGCGTCGGGACGAGCTACGAGCAGTACTTC
14	TRBJ1-2	TRBV7-9	.	few	CASSLATYNYGYTF	TGTGCCAGCAGCTTAGCGACATATAACTATGGCTACACCTTC
14	TRBJ2-7	TRBV19	.	.	CASNNWGLTYEQYF	TGTGCCTCCAATAATTGGGGCCTCACCTACGAGCAGTACTTC
13	TRBJ1-1	TRBV5-1	.	.	CASKTDLNTEAFF	TGCGCCAGCAAGACAGATTTGAACACTGAAGCTTTCTTT
15	TRBJ2-2	TRBV4-1	.	.	CASSQEEGRNGELFF	TGCGCCAGCAGCCAAGAGGAAGGGCGGAACGGGGAGCTGTTTTTT
12	TRBJ1-5	TRBV7-9	.	.	CASSAAGQPQHF	TGTGCCAGCAGCGCCGCGGGGCAGCCCCAGCATTTT
18	TRBJ2-1	TRBV11-3	TRBD2	.	CASSLGLTSGSPNNEQFF	TGTGCCAGCAGCTTGGGGCTTACTAGCGGGAGCCCGAACAATGAGCAGTTCTTC
16	TRBJ2-4	TRBV6-5	.	.	CASSYKTLLAKNIQYF	TGTGCCAGCAGTTACAAGACACTGCTAGCCAAAAACATTCAGTACTTC
16	TRBJ2-1	TRBV2	.	.	CAIQGQGGESYNEQFF	TGTGCCATCCAGGGCCAAGGCGGGGAATCTTACAATGAGCAGTTCTTC
12	TRBJ2-7	TRBV19	.	.	CASSMYGVEQYF	TGTGCCAGTAGTATGTATGGGGTCGAGCAGTACTTC
10	TRBJ2-7	TRBV30	.	.	CAWGGYEQYF	TGTGCCTGGGGGGGCTACGAGCAGTACTTC
15	TRBJ1-6	TRBV7-2	.	.	CASSSSWGADSPLHF	TGTGCCAGCAGCTCTAGCTGGGGGGCTGATTCACCCCTCCACTTT
12	TRBJ1-5	TRBV10-3	.	.	CAISPDPIPQHF	TGTGCCATCAGCCCAGACCCAATACCCCAGCATTTT
15	TRBJ2-7	TRBV2	.	.	CASQPGINDSYEQYF	TGTGCCAGCCAACCGGGGATCAACGACTCCTACGAGCAGTACTTC
13	TRBJ1-5	TRBV6-1	.	.	CASSEGINQPQHF	TGTGCCAGCAGTGAAGGGATCAATCAGCCCCAGCATTTT
15	TRBJ1-5	TRBV18	.	many	CASSPSTELNQPQHF	TGTGCCAGCTCACCCTCCACTGAACTCAATCAGCCCCAGCATTTT
17	TRBJ1-2	TRBV7-2	TRBD1	.	CASSLAAEQGADYGYTF	TGTGCCAGCAGCTTAGCCGCCGAACAGGGGGCGGACTATGGCTACACCTTC
15	TRBJ1-5	TRBV4-1	.	.	CASSQEDLSNQPQHF	TGCGCCAGCAGCCAAGAGGACCTTAGCAATCAGCCCCAGCATTTT
13	TRBJ2-5	TRBV9	.	.	CASSVVDRETQYF	TGTGCCAGCAGCGTAGTCGACAGAGAGACCCAGTACTTC
14	TRBJ1-4	TRBV5-4	.	.	CASSPNRRDEKLFF	TGTGCCAGCAGCCCCAATCGGAGGGATGAAAAACTGTTTTTT
12	TRBJ1-1	TRBV7-6	.	once	CASSRANTEAFF	TGTGCCAGCAGCCGGGCGAACACTGAAGCTTTCTTT
16	TRBJ2-5	TRBV18	.	.	CASSVAQGGGQETQYF	TGTGCCAGCTCGGTCGCGCAGGGAGGCGGCCAAGAGACCCAGTACTTC
13	TRBJ2-6	TRBV2	.	.	CASSATGANVLTF	TGTGCCAGCAGCGCTACTGGGGCCAACGTCCTGACTTTC
15	TRBJ2-2	TRBV29-1	TRBD1	.	CSASAGTGYTGELFF	TGCAGCGCCAGTGCCGGGACAGGGTACACCGGGGAGCTGTTTTTT
12	TRBJ1-1	TRBV30	TRBD1	once	CACAGQIAEAFF	TGTGCCTGCGCGGGACAGATCGCTGAAGCTTTCTTT